A single sample gave rise to the 23 T cell receptor beta chains below, sequenced in a study of blood T cell repertoires in COVID-19. The table came from immunoSEQ multiplex PCR; TCRdb's copy has only in-frame clones and leaves some out. This table holds roughly 200,000 clones, more than 75% found once. Specimen: peripheral blood. The origin of the receptors is an elderly man with acute or convalescent COVID-19.

This clone turned up a few times. The chain combines TRBV7-9 with TRBJ1-5; a possible D gene is TRBD1 (6 bases). This CDR3 is built from 15 residues. Trimming took 0 bases from V and 7 from J, leaving 13 bases between them. Germline loops: CDR1 SEHNR, CDR2 FQNEAQ (reference sequence). This CDR3 is CASSLATGGGQPQHF. The CDR3 nucleotides are TGTGCCAGCAGCTTAGCGACAGGCGGGGGGCAGCCCCAGCATTTT. The variable domain in full, with the rest retrieved from reference TRBV7-9 and TRBJ1-5, is DTGVSQNPRHKITKRGQNVTFRCDPISEHNRLYWYRQTLGQGPEFLTYFQNEAQLEKSRLLSDRFSAERPKGSFSTLEIQRTEQGDSAMYLCASSLATGGGQPQHFGDGTRLSIL.

The rearrangement joins TRBV19 to TRBJ2-1; 9 positions match TRBD2. The CDR3 sequence is 15 residues long. Germline-derived CDR1 and CDR2 are LNHDA and SQIVND (reference sequence). After removal of 5 bases from V and 6 bases from J, the junction contained 8 bases not matched to a gene. This CDR3 reads CASSSLAGQFNEQFF. The CDR3 region has the DNA TGTGCCAGTAGTTCACTAGCGGGCCAATTCAATGAGCAGTTCTTC.

The table lists this clone with a few counts. This chain uses TRBV19 with TRBJ2-1; 11 bases fit TRBD2. V was pared by 5 bases and J by 6 bases, with 3 bases of the junction left unmatched. CDR3 length equals 14 residues. Germline V gene data show CDR1 as LNHDA and CDR2 as SQIVND (reference sequence). The CDR3 DNA is TGTGCCAGTAGTGAACTAGCGGGAGCCAATGAGCAGTTCTTC. This encodes CASSELAGANEQFF.

V is TRBV7-9 and J is TRBJ2-5; D remains unclear. V was cut by 8 bases and J by 2 bases, with 15 bases left in between. Germline CDR1 SEHNR, CDR2 FQNEAQ (reference sequence). The CDR3 spans 14 residues. CDR3 nucleotide sequence: TGTGCCAGCCAGGTTTCCTGGGCTCAAGAGACCCAGTACTTC. This gives the protein CASQVSWAQETQYF.

The chain has TRBV18 and TRBJ2-3, with a tentative D call TRBD2 (6 bases). V dropped 1 base and J dropped 1 base, with 12 bases sitting between them. CDR1 KGHSH and CDR2 LQKENI come from the germline V gene. This CDR3 comprises 16 residues. For the CDR3, the DNA is TGTGCCAGCTCACCACAACTAGCCGCAGGCACAGATACGCAGTATTTT. Translation: CASSPQLAAGTDTQYF.

This rearrangement joins TRBV5-6 to TRBJ1-2; TRBD1 agrees at 7 bases. The CDR3 is 17 amino acids. The germline V gene has CDR1 SGHDT and CDR2 YYEEEE. V trimming: 4 bases; J trimming: 3 bases; junction bases outside the gene matches: 15. The DNA for the CDR3 is TGTGCCAGCAGCGGCGACCGGGACAGTGGACTGGACTATGGCTACACCTTC. This sequence encodes CASSGDRDSGLDYGYTF.

The chain couples TRBV27 to TRBJ2-1; the match to TRBD2 covers 7 bases. V gave up 3 bases and J gave up 6 bases; unmatched junction bases: 8. CDR1 is MNHEY, CDR2 SMNVEV, per germline (reference sequence). The CDR3 runs to 15 residues. CDR3 loop: CASSFDGRILNEQFF. The CDR3 region has the DNA TGTGCCAGCAGTTTCGACGGGAGGATCCTCAATGAGCAGTTCTTC.

The chain employs TRBV9 and TRBJ2-7; 8 bases are shared with TRBD1. V was pared by 0 bases and J by 0 bases, with 2 bases of the junction left unmatched. CDR1 and CDR2 from the germline V gene are SGDLS and YYNGEE. This CDR3 comprises 15 residues. The CDR3 bases are TGTGCCAGCAGCGTAGAGCAGGGGGCCTCCTACGAGCAGTACTTC. Translating it yields CASSVEQGASYEQYF.

This clone was observed a handful of times. V gene TRBV27 combines with J gene TRBJ1-1; 8 bases are shared with TRBD1. J lost 5 bases, V lost 2 bases, and 16 bases had no gene match. Germline assignment: CDR1 MNHEY and CDR2 SMNVEV (reference sequence). The CDR3 is 18 amino acids. The CDR3 DNA follows: TGTGCCAGCAGTTTAGCCCCTCCACAGGGGGGGGGTCTAACTGAAGCTTTCTTT. This sequence encodes CASSLAPPQGGGLTEAFF.

This chain joins TRBV6-5 and TRBJ2-1; 9 positions match TRBD2. The V gene's germline CDR1 is MNHEY and CDR2 SVGAGI. The CDR3 contains 16 residues. V dropped 1 base and J dropped 7; count of bases not matched to a gene: 8. DNA for the CDR3: TGTGCCAGCAGTTACTTCGGGACTAGCCCGTTTAATGAGCAGTTCTTC. Its protein is CASSYFGTSPFNEQFF.

This clone came up a few times. The V and J genes are TRBV7-9 and TRBJ2-5; possibly TRBD1 for D (6 bases). V shed 4 bases and J shed 5 bases, with 14 bases lying between them. The V gene's germline CDR1 is SEHNR and CDR2 FQNEAQ (reference sequence). CDR3 size: 14 residues. The CDR3 DNA is TGTGCCAGCAGCTCGTCCAGGGGTTGGGAGACCCAGTACTTC. This codes for CASSSSRGWETQYF.

The rearrangement uses TRBV7-8 and TRBJ1-4; a possible D gene is TRBD1 (5 bases). CDR1 is SGHVS, CDR2 FQNEAQ, per germline. Deletions cut 3 bases from V and 4 bases from J, with 15 bases between. This CDR3 has 16 residues. Written as DNA, the CDR3 is TGTGCCAGCAGCTTTCATATTTGGAGGGGTAATGAAAAACTGTTTTTT. Protein product: CASSFHIWRGNEKLFF.

V and J are TRBV5-1 and TRBJ1-6; the D is unclear. The germline V and J ends were trimmed by 3 bases and 0 bases, with 13 bases remaining between them. Germline lookup yields CDR1 SGHRS and CDR2 YFSETQ. The CDR3 consists of 17 residues. CDR3 in DNA: TGCGCCAGCAGCTGGCGGGCAGGAGACTCCTATAATTCACCCCTCCACTTT. Translated: CASSWRAGDSYNSPLHF. The variable domain in full, with the rest retrieved from reference TRBV5-1 and TRBJ1-6, is KAGVTQTPRYLIKTRGQQVTLSCSPISGHRSVSWYQQTPGQGLQFLFEYFSETQRNKGNFPGRFSGRQFSNSRSEMNVSTLELGDSALYLCASSWRAGDSYNSPLHFGNGTRLTVT.

Notes on this clone: This same CDR3 is encoded by further DNA sequences in the sample. This chain links TRBV5-1 with TRBJ2-3, with 10 bases that match TRBD2. Per the germline V gene, CDR1 is SGHRS and CDR2 is YFSETQ. J was trimmed by 0 bases and V by 0 bases; bases with no gene match: 1. The CDR3 sequence is 16 residues long. The CDR3 loop is CASSLELAGSTDTQYF. The CDR3 DNA reads TGCGCCAGCAGCTTGGAACTAGCGGGGAGCACAGATACGCAGTATTTT.

This clone was seen a few times. This sequence joins TRBV20-1 and TRBJ2-1, with 8 bases matching TRBD1. There are 16 residues in the CDR3. Germline-derived CDR1 and CDR2 are DFQATT and SNEGSKA (reference sequence). The junction had 7 bases not matched to a gene; V was cut back by 3 bases and J by 0 bases. The CDR3 reads CSASTGTGLSYNEQFF. The CDR3 DNA reads TGCAGTGCTAGTACCGGGACAGGCCTCTCCTACAATGAGCAGTTCTTC.

The CDR3 protein is CASSESRGLGEQYV. As DNA, the CDR3 is TGTGCCAGCAGTGAGTCCAGGGGGCTGGGGGAGCAGTACGTC. The chain couples TRBV2 to TRBJ2-7, with 8 positions matching TRBD1. Germline V lookup: CDR1 SNHLY, CDR2 FYNNEI. The CDR3 has 14 residues. J gave up 7 bases and V 3 bases, and 8 bases lay outside the gene matches.

This clone turned up a few times. The rearrangement uses TRBV11-2 and TRBJ2-7; TRBD1 matches 10 bases. From germline, CDR1 is SGHAT and CDR2 FQNNGV. Trimming cost V 2 bases and J 4 bases; bases outside gene matches: 8. The CDR3 runs to 16 residues. The CDR3 region is CASSLRLPGQGYEQYF. For the CDR3, the DNA is TGTGCCAGCAGCTTAAGATTACCGGGACAGGGGTACGAGCAGTACTTC.

The table lists this clone with a count of one. This chain links TRBV5-1 with TRBJ2-7; 12 bases are a match to TRBD2. This CDR3 is built from 14 residues. Germline loops: CDR1 SGHRS, CDR2 YFSETQ. J gave up 5 bases and V 4 bases, and 4 bases lay outside the gene matches. This CDR3 reads CASSQTSGSHEQYF. The CDR3 DNA reads TGCGCCAGCAGCCAGACTAGCGGGAGCCACGAGCAGTACTTC. Full variable domain (rest looked up from reference TRBV5-1 and TRBJ2-7): KAGVTQTPRYLIKTRGQQVTLSCSPISGHRSVSWYQQTPGQGLQFLFEYFSETQRNKGNFPGRFSGRQFSNSRSEMNVSTLELGDSALYLCASSQTSGSHEQYFGPGTRLTVT.

This chain links TRBV28 with TRBJ1-2; D is unresolved. Looked up from germline, CDR1 is MDHEN and CDR2 is SYDVKM. This CDR3 contains 15 residues. V lost 6 bases to trimming and J lost 6 bases, with 20 bases between them. CDR3 DNA sequence: TGTGCCAGCAGCGTCGGAGGAATCGAGGTGAATGGCTACACCTTC. Its translation: CASSVGGIEVNGYTF.

The CDR3 nucleotides read TGTGCCAGCTCACCCCGTTTGACAGTCCTTTCGAGCTCTGGAAACACCATATATTTT. Amino acid sequence: CASSPRLTVLSSSGNTIYF. The chain uses TRBV18 and TRBJ1-3, with D possibly TRBD1 on 5 matching bases. This CDR3 is 19 amino acids long. Germline V gene sequence: CDR1 KGHSH, CDR2 LQKENI. Trimming took off 3 bases at V and 0 bases at J, with 21 bases between the two ends.

The chain uses TRBV15 and TRBJ1-2; possibly TRBD1 for D (6 bases). Trimming stripped 1 base from V and 6 bases from J, with 12 bases between. Germline values: CDR1 LNHNV, CDR2 YYDKDF (reference sequence). The CDR3 extends over 14 amino acids. CDR3 sequence (DNA): TGTGCCACCAGCAGAGGGCAGGGGTTCGATGGCTACACCTTC. Its protein is CATSRGQGFDGYTF.

The rearrangement links TRBV29-1 to TRBJ1-3; D is possibly TRBD1 (5 bases). Per germline, CDR1 SQVTM and CDR2 ANQGSEA. V was pared by 4 bases and J by 3 bases, with 16 bases between. The CDR3 is made up of 15 amino acids. The DNA for the CDR3 is TGCAGCGTTGGGTTAGGGACTCAAGATGGAAACACCATATATTTT. The encoded protein is CSVGLGTQDGNTIYF.

The J gene is TRBJ1-2, the V gene TRBV11-2; TRBD1 is a possible D gene (6 bases). The CDR3 contains 13 residues. Trimming removed 7 bases at V and 2 bases at J, with 11 bases between. Germline CDR1 and CDR2: SGHAT and FQNNGV. The CDR3 DNA follows: TGTGCCAGCACCCTGGACAGAAACTATGGCTACACCTTC. It is translated as CASTLDRNYGYTF. The complete variable domain, with remaining parts taken from reference TRBV11-2 and TRBJ1-2, reads EAGVAQSPRYKIIEKRQSVAFWCNPISGHATLYWYQQILGQGPKLLIQFQNNGVVDDSQLPKDRFSAERLKGVDSTLKIQPAKLEDSAVYLCASTLDRNYGYTFGSGTRLTVV.